This TCR beta chain was captured by sequencing in a study of T cell responses to AZD1222 COVID-19 vaccine. The table came from immunoSEQ multiplex PCR; TCRdb's copy has only in-frame clones and leaves some out. The sample lists about 180,000 clones; 85% to 95% were seen once. This clone was observed a handful of times. The V end was cut by 0 bases, the J end by 0 bases, with 4 bases between. The CDR3 contains 15 residues. Germline loops: CDR1 SGHNT, CDR2 YYREEE (reference sequence). This chain joins TRBV5-4 and TRBJ1-6; the D is unclear. The source is an adult in good health. The source material was peripheral blood, sampled on day 0 of AZD1222 vaccination. Here the CDR3 DNA reads TGTGCCAGCAGCTTGGCCGGCTCCTATAATTCACCCCTCCACTTT. This codes for CASSLAGSYNSPLHF.